Shown below are 29 T cell receptor beta chains from a single sample sequenced in a study of vaccination and CD4 T cells after COVID-19. Treatment: roughly nine-day PBMC culture with coronavirus spike peptide pools or control peptides (ViraFEST assay). One should note that the unexposed donor's CD4+ T cells were collected before the COVID-19 pandemic (2011-2018). Their antigen targets remain unknown. Oncomine TCR Beta short-read sequencing was applied to DNA from cultured CD4+ T cells. TCRdb re-derived calls from the PCR reads in MiXCR, one entry per CDR3 protein. The data show over 7,500 distinct CDR3 sequences, with roughly a third seen just once and 35% to 50% held by the top ten. Sequencing used CD4+ T cells from blood, cultured in vitro. The receptors were gathered from a human donor in good health.

The chain uses TRBV3-1 and TRBJ2-5, with a possible D match to TRBD2 (5 bases). This CDR3 contains 14 residues. Germline assignment: CDR1 LGHDT and CDR2 YNNKEL (reference sequence). V lost 4 bases to trimming and J lost 3 bases, with 12 bases between them. CDR3 sequence reads: CASSLGAAKETQYF. As DNA, the CDR3 is TGTGCCAGCAGCCTCGGAGCGGCTAAAGAGACCCAGTACTTC.

This clonotype was found a few times. This chain connects TRBV11-2 to TRBJ2-3, with D tentatively TRBD1 or TRBD2 (6 bases each). Germline V gene data show CDR1 as SGHAT and CDR2 as FQNNGV. The CDR3 is 15 residues long. Trimming stripped 1 base from V and 4 bases from J, with 12 bases between. CDR3 in DNA: TGTGCCAGCAGCTTAGTGCCGGGGGCTGCAGATACGCAGTATTTT. Protein sequence: CASSLVPGAADTQYF.

This clonotype was found a few times. The chain employs TRBV6-5 and TRBJ1-2; D is perhaps TRBD1 (5 bases). This CDR3 is built from 14 residues. Germline V gene lookup returns CDR1 MNHEY and CDR2 SVGAGI. The V end lost 0 bases, the J end lost 0 bases, and 5 bases lay between the germline ends. CDR3 sequence: CASSYSTANYGYTF. In DNA, the CDR3 is TGTGCCAGCAGTTACTCGACAGCTAACTATGGCTACACCTTC.

By sample fraction, this clonotype is medium-sized. The V gene is TRBV6-1, the J gene TRBJ1-5, with D possibly being TRBD1 (5 bases). From germline, CDR1 is MNHNS and CDR2 SASEGT. The CDR3 is made up of 16 amino acids. Trimming cost V 4 bases and J 5 bases, with 18 bases left between them. CDR3 residues: CASSAREAGSHQPQHF. CDR3 nucleotides: TGTGCCAGCAGTGCCAGGGAGGCGGGTTCCCATCAGCCCCAGCATTTT.

The chain links TRBV4-1 to TRBJ1-5; D ambiguous. CDR3 length: 15 residues. CDR1 is MGHRA, CDR2 YSYEKL, per germline. Deletions cut 0 bases from V and 0 bases from J, with 6 bases between. CDR3 DNA: TGCGCCAGCAGCCAAGAGATGAATAGCAATCAGCCCCAGCATTTT. Translating it yields CASSQEMNSNQPQHF.

This chain links TRBV7-9 with TRBJ2-2; D unclear. This CDR3 has 14 amino acids. The V gene lost 4 bases and the J gene lost 6 bases, with 12 bases spanning the gap. Germline V gives CDR1 SEHNR, CDR2 FQNEAQ (reference sequence). CDR3 nucleotide sequence: TGTGCCAGCAGCTCCGAAGGGATCGCCGGGGAGCTGTTTTTT. Translating gives CASSSEGIAGELFF.

The chain links TRBV3-1 to TRBJ1-5; D not certain. Trimming removed 2 bases at V and 3 bases at J, with 2 bases between. Germline V gene data show CDR1 as LGHDT and CDR2 as YNNKEL (reference sequence). The CDR3 is made up of 12 amino acids. The CDR3 sequence: CASSQPNQPQHF. The CDR3 DNA sequence: TGTGCCAGCAGCCAACCCAATCAGCCCCAGCATTTT.

In its sample, this clonotype was seen a few times. V gene TRBV5-1 combines with J gene TRBJ2-5; 10 nucleotides line up with TRBD2. With V trimmed by 0 bases and J by 2 bases, 4 bases remained unmatched. The CDR3 runs to 16 residues. Germline-derived CDR1 and CDR2 are SGHRS and YFSETQ. CDR3 sequence: CASSLVASGGQETQYF. Written as DNA, the CDR3 is TGCGCCAGCAGCTTGGTGGCTAGCGGGGGACAAGAGACCCAGTACTTC.

V gene TRBV19 combines with J gene TRBJ1-5, with 8 bases fitting TRBD1. The CDR3 is 13 amino acids. The J segment lost 5 bases and the V segment lost 9 bases, leaving 6 bases of the junction unmatched. The germline V gene encodes CDR1 LNHDA and CDR2 SQIVND (reference sequence). CDR3 residues: CASGQGQYQPQHF. Here the CDR3 DNA reads TGTGCCAGCGGACAGGGCCAATATCAGCCCCAGCATTTT. The full variable domain, rest sourced from reference TRBV19 and TRBJ1-5, is DGGITQSPKYLFRKEGQNVTLSCEQNLNHDAMYWYRQDPGQGLRLIYYSQIVNDFQKGDIAEGYSVSREKKESFPLTVTSAQKNPTAFYLCASGQGQYQPQHFGDGTRLSIL.

The chain links TRBV10-2 to TRBJ2-6; a weak D match, TRBD1 (5 bases). The V gene lost 5 bases and the J gene lost 2 bases, with 10 bases spanning the gap. The CDR3 has 15 amino acids. Germline V gene sequence: CDR1 WSHSY, CDR2 SAAADI. CDR3 loop: CASSQGRAGANVLTF. In nucleotides, the CDR3 is TGCGCCAGCAGTCAGGGCAGGGCTGGGGCCAACGTCCTGACTTTC.

Comments on this clonotype: A much more abundant neighbour one base away suggests this may be a read error. This chain connects TRBV7-6 to TRBJ1-1, with D perhaps matching TRBD1 (5 bases). The CDR3 is 13 amino acids. Germline CDR1 reads SGHVS; CDR2 reads FNYEAQ. The CDR3 DNA reads TGTGCCAGCAGCTTAGCGGTAGGGACTGGAGCTTTCTTT. This encodes CASSLAVGTGAFF.

This chain links TRBV11-3 with TRBJ2-3; D tentatively reads TRBD1 or TRBD2 (5 bases each). CDR1 is SGHNT and CDR2 is YENEEA in the germline V gene. The V end lost 1 base, the J end lost 0 bases, and 8 bases lay between the germline ends. The CDR3 is made up of 15 amino acids. CDR3 in DNA: TGTGCCAGCAGCTTAGGGGGGTACAGCACAGATACGCAGTATTTT. Translation: CASSLGGYSTDTQYF.

This clonotype was detected a few times. The rearrangement joins TRBV6-1 to TRBJ1-6; TRBD1 aligns across 7 bases. The germline CDR1 and CDR2 sequences are MNHNS and SASEGT. V shed 6 bases and J 10 bases; nucleotides not matched to a gene: 9. The CDR3 extends over 14 amino acids. CDR3 DNA sequence: TGTGCCAGCAGGCCCACAGGGGTTTTGTCACCCCTCCACTTT. Translation: CASRPTGVLSPLHF.

This chain links TRBV30 with TRBJ2-7; D is unclear. There are 13 residues in the CDR3. Deletions cut 0 bases from V and 0 bases from J, with 6 bases between. The germline V gene encodes CDR1 GTSNPN and CDR2 SVGIG (reference sequence). CDR3: CAWSVGVSYEQYF. DNA of the CDR3: TGTGCCTGGAGTGTTGGGGTCTCCTACGAGCAGTACTTC.

This clonotype was detected only once. The DNA for the CDR3 is TGTGCCAGCAGTTTAGAAGATACGCAGTATTTT. Translation: CASSLEDTQYF. The chain recombines TRBV12-3 or TRBV12-4 with TRBJ2-3; D call uncertain. The V end was cut by 1 base, the J end by 5 bases, with 1 base between. The CDR3 is 11 amino acids.

V is TRBV19 and J is TRBJ1-2; 7 bases map to TRBD1. CDR1 and CDR2 (germline): LNHDA, SQIVND (reference sequence). V was pared by 5 bases and J by 5 bases, with 11 bases of the junction left unmatched. This CDR3 contains 15 residues. The chain's CDR3 is CASSSKLGGAYGYTF. CDR3 nucleotide sequence: TGTGCCAGTAGTTCCAAATTAGGGGGCGCGTATGGCTACACCTTC.

This clonotype is labeled medium-sized. This chain links TRBV5-1 with TRBJ1-1, with D possibly matching TRBD1 (6 bases). Trimming shortened V by 3 bases and J by 0 bases, and 12 bases separated the two germline ends. Germline-derived CDR1 and CDR2 are SGHRS and YFSETQ. The CDR3 totals 15 residues. CDR3 sequence reads: CASSSGGGMNTEAFF. The CDR3 DNA reads as TGCGCCAGCAGCTCCGGAGGGGGGATGAACACTGAAGCTTTCTTT.

This clonotype has only a few counts. The chain recombines TRBV7-9 with TRBJ1-1; D gene uncertain. Trimming took 4 bases from V and 9 from J, leaving 9 bases between them. CDR1 is SEHNR, CDR2 FQNEAQ, per germline (reference sequence). This CDR3 has 11 residues. CDR3 DNA sequence: TGTGCCAGCAGCTCAGAAATCCAAGCTTTCTTT. It codes for CASSSEIQAFF.

This chain's CDR3 is CASTILGVADSPLHF. The CDR3 DNA sequence: TGTGCCAGCACCATACTGGGGGTTGCTGATTCACCCCTCCACTTT. The chain has TRBV6-1 and TRBJ1-6; D possibly corresponds to TRBD1 (5 bases). Germline V CDR1 and CDR2: MNHNS, SASEGT. The CDR3 sequence is 15 residues long. Trimming stripped 7 bases from V and 8 bases from J, with 18 bases between.

This clonotype occurred a few times. This rearrangement joins TRBV2 to TRBJ2-2; maybe TRBD2 (5 bases). Trimming took off 8 bases at V and 1 base at J, with 14 bases between the two ends. There are 15 residues in the CDR3. CDR1 SNHLY and CDR2 FYNNEI come from the germline V gene. CDR3 DNA: TGTGCCAGCGGGCCCGGCGGGCTGAACACCGGGGAGCTGTTTTTT. Protein: CASGPGGLNTGELFF.

The chain combines TRBV20-1 with TRBJ2-7; D is unresolved. The V gene lost 5 bases and the J gene lost 6 bases, with 11 bases spanning the gap. CDR1 and CDR2 from the germline V gene are DFQATT and SNEGSKA (reference sequence). The CDR3 runs to 11 residues. This CDR3 is CSALSGLEQYF. CDR3 DNA: TGCAGTGCTTTAAGTGGGCTCGAGCAGTACTTC.

This rearrangement joins TRBV30 to TRBJ1-2; no definite D call. Trimming removed 4 bases at V and 4 bases at J, with 7 bases between. The CDR3 loop spans 11 amino acids. Germline values: CDR1 GTSNPN, CDR2 SVGIG (reference sequence). The DNA of the CDR3 is TGTGCCTGGACCGGGAGCTATGGCTACACCTTC. It translates to CAWTGSYGYTF.

For this clonotype: The junction differs from germline at one of its ends, possibly a read error. This sequence joins TRBV7-8 and TRBJ1-1, with D perhaps matching TRBD1 (6 bases). Germline CDR1 reads SGHVS; CDR2 reads FQNEAQ. The CDR3 length is 14 residues. The DNA of the CDR3 is TGTGCCAGCACCTTAGGGGGTCCGAACACTGAAGCTTTCTTT. Its protein is CASTLGGPNTEAFF.

The CDR3 DNA follows: TGCGCCAGCAGTGAGGAGGCCCTCAATCAGCCCCAGCATTTT. As protein: CASSEEALNQPQHF. This sequence joins TRBV10-1 and TRBJ1-5; D remains ambiguous. Germline V gives CDR1 WNHNN, CDR2 SYGVQD (reference sequence). The CDR3 contains 14 residues. Trimming shortened V by 2 bases and J by 3 bases, and 8 bases separated the two germline ends.

V usage is TRBV6-5 and J usage is TRBJ2-2; a possible D gene is TRBD1 (6 bases). This CDR3 contains 17 residues. V lost 1 base and J lost 4, with 16 bases in between. Germline-derived CDR1 and CDR2 are MNHEY and SVGAGI. The CDR3 DNA follows: TGTGCCAGCAGTTACTTAGGGCAGGGGATTACCACCGGGGAGCTGTTTTTT. Translating it yields CASSYLGQGITTGELFF.

There are a few counts of this clonotype. The chain employs TRBV27 and TRBJ2-7; TRBD1 matches 11 bases. CDR3 size: 19 residues. J lost 0 bases, V lost 4 bases, and 14 bases had no gene match. Looked up from germline, CDR1 is MNHEY and CDR2 is SMNVEV (reference sequence). Here the CDR3 DNA reads TGTGCCAGCAGTTCCGTTTATTTCGGACAGGGGGCTACCTCCTACGAGCAGTACTTC. Protein product: CASSSVYFGQGATSYEQYF.

The V call is TRBV7-9, the J call TRBJ2-7; D remains unclear. The CDR3 is 11 amino acids. The V and J ends lost 2 bases and 3 bases respectively, with 2 bases between them. Germline loops: CDR1 SEHNR, CDR2 FQNEAQ (reference sequence). This CDR3 is CASSLSYEQYF. CDR3 DNA sequence: TGTGCCAGCAGCTTAAGCTACGAGCAGTACTTC.

The chain recombines TRBV19 with TRBJ2-3, with D unresolved. Germline CDR1 and CDR2: LNHDA and SQIVND (reference sequence). The V end was cut by 5 bases, the J end by 0 bases, with 21 bases between. The CDR3 extends over 18 amino acids. The CDR3 coding sequence is TGTGCCAGTAGTGGCTATGGGCAGCCCATCTCTAGCACAGATACGCAGTATTTT. This encodes CASSGYGQPISSTDTQYF.

In its sample, this clonotype was seen a few times. The chain uses TRBV19 and TRBJ1-5, with 9 bases fitting TRBD1. Per the germline V gene, CDR1 is LNHDA and CDR2 is SQIVND (reference sequence). After removal of 3 bases from V and 5 bases from J, the junction contained 2 bases not matched to a gene. The CDR3 length is 14 residues. The CDR3 sequence: CASSMRDRDQPQHF. The CDR3 DNA reads as TGTGCCAGTAGTATGCGGGACAGGGATCAGCCCCAGCATTTT.